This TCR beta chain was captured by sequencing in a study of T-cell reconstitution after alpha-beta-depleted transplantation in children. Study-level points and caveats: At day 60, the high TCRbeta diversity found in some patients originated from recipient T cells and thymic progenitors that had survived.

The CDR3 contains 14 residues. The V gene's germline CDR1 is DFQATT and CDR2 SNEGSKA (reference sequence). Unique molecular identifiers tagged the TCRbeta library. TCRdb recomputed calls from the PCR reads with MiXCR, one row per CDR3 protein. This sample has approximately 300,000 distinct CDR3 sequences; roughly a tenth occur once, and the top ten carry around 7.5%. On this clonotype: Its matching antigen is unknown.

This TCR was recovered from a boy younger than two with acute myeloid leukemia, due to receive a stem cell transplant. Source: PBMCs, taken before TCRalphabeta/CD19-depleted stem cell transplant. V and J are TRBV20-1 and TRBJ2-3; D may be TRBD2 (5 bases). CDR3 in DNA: TGCAGCGACGGCTCGGACTTCCGCACAGATACGCAGTATTTT. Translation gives CSDGSDFRTDTQYF.